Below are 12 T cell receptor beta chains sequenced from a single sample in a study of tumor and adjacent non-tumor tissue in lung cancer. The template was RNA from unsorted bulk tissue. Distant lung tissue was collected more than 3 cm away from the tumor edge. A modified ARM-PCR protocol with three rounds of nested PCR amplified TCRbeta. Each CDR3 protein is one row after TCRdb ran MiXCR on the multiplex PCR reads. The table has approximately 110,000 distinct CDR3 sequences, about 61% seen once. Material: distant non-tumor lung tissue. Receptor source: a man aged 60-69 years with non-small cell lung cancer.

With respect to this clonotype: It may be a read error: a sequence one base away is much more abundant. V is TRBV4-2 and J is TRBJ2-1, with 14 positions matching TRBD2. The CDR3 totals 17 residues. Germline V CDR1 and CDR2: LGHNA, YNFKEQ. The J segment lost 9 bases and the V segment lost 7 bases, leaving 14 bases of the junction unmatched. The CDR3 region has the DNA TGTGCCAGCAATGGCAGGGGTCGACTAGCGGGAGGGATTGAGCAGTTCTTC. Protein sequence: CASNGRGRLAGGIEQFF.

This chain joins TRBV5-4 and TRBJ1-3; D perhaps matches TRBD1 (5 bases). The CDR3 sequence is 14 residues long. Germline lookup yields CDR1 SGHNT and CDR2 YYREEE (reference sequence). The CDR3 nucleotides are TGTATCAGCAGCTTGGCAGGGACTGGAAACACCATATATTTT. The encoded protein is CISSLAGTGNTIYF.

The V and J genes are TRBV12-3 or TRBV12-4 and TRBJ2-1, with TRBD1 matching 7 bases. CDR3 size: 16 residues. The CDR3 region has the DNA TGTGACAGGGGTGTGACCAGCCATAGCTCCTACAATGAGCAGTTCTTC. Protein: CDRGVTSHSSYNEQFF.

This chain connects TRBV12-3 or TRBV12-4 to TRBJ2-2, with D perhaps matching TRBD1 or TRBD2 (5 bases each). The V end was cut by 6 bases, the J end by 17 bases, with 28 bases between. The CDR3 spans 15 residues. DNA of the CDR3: TGTGCCAGCAGGTTGGGGATGACGAACACCGGGGCGCTCTTTTTT. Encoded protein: CASRLGMTNTGALFF.

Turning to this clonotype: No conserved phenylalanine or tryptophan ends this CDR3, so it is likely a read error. The CDR3 bases are TGTGTCAGCAGCCCACGGACTAGACTCAAAGAGCAGTTCTTG. Translated: CVSSPRTRLKEQFL. This chain uses TRBV11-1 with TRBJ2-1; 7 nucleotides agree with TRBD2. Germline assignment: CDR1 SGHAT and CDR2 FQDESV (reference sequence). The CDR3 totals 14 residues.

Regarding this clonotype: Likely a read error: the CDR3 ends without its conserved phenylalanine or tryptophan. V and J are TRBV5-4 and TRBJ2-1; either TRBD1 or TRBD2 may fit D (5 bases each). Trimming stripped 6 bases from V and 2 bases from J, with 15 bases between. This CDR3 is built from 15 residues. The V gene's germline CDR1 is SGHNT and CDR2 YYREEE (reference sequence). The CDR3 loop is CASTGWGWTYNEQFS. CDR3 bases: TGTGCCAGCACGGGGTGGGGGTGGACCTACAATGAGCAGTTCTCC.

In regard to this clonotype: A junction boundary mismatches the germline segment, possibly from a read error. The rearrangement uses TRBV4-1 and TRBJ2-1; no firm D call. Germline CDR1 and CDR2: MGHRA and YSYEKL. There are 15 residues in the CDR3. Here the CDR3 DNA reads TGCGACAGCAGCCAGAGGTCCAGCTCCTACAATGGGCAGTCCTTC. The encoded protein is CDSSQRSSSYNGQSF.

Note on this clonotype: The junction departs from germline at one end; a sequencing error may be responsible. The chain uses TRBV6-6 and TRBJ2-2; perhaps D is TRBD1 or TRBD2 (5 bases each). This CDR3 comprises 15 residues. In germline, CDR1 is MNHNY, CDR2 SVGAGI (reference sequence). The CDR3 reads CASSYGGQNTGEQFF. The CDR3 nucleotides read TGTGCCAGCAGTTATGGTGGACAAAACACCGGGGAGCAGTTTTTT.

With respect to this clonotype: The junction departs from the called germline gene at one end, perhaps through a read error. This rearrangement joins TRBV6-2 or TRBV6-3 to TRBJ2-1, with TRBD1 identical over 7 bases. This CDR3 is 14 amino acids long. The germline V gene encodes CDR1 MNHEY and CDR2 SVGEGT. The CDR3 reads CASSPRDSYNEQLF. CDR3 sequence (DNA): TGTGCCAGTAGCCCCCGGGACAGTTATAATGAGCAGCTCTTC.

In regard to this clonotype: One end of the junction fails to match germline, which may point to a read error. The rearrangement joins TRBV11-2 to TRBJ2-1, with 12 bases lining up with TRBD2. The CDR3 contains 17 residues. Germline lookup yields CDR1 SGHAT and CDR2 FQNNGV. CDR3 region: CVSSLVVSSGRGIEQFF. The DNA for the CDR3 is TGTGTCAGCAGCTTAGTGGTTTCTAGCGGGAGGGGCATTGAGCAGTTCTTC.

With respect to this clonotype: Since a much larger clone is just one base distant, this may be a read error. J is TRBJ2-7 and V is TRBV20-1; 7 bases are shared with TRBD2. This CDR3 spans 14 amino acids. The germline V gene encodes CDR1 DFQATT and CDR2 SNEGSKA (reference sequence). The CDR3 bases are TGCAGTGCTAGAGAAGGGGACTACTTCTACAAGCAGTACTTC. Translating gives CSAREGDYFYKQYF.

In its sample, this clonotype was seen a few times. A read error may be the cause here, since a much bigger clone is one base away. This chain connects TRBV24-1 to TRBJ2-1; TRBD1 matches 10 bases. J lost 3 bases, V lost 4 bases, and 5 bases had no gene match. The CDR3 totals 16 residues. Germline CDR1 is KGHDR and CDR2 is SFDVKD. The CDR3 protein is CATSDTRDRGYNEQFF. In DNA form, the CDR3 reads TGTGCCACCAGTGACACACGGGACAGGGGCTACAATGAGCAGTTCTTC.